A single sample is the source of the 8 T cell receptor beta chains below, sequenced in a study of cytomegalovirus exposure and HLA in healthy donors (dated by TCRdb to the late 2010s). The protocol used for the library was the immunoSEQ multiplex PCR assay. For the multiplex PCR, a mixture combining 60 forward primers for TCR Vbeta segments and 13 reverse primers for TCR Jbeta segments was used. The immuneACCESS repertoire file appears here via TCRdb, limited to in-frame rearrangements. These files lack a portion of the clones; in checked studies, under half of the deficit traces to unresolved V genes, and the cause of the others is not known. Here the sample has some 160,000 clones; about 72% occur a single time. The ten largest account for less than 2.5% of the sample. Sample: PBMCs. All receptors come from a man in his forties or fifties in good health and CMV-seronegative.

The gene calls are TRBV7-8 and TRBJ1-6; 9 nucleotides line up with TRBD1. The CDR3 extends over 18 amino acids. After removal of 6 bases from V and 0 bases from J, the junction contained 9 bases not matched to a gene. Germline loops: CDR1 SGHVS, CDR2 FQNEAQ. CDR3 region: CASRSGTGTSSYNSPLHF. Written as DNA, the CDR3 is TGTGCCAGCAGATCCGGGACAGGGACAAGCTCCTATAATTCACCCCTCCACTTT.

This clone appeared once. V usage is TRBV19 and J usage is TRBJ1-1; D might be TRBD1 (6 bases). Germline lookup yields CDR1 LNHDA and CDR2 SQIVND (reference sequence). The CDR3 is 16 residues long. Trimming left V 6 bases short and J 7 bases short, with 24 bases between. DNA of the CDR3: TGTGCCAGTAGCCTGATTGCGGGGGGGGCTACTTATGAAGCTTTCTTT. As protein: CASSLIAGGATYEAFF.

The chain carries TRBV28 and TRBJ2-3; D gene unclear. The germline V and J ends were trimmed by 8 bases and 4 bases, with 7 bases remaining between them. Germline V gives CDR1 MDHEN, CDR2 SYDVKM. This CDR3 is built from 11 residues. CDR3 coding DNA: TGTGCCAGCCTTTTCTCAGATACGCAGTATTTT. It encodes CASLFSDTQYF.

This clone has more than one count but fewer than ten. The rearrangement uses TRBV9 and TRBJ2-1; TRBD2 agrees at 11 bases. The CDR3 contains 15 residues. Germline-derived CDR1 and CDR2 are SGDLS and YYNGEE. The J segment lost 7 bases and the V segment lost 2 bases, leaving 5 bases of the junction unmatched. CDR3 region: CASSVLAGGRNEQFF. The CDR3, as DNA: TGTGCCAGCAGCGTTTTAGCGGGGGGGCGTAATGAGCAGTTCTTC.

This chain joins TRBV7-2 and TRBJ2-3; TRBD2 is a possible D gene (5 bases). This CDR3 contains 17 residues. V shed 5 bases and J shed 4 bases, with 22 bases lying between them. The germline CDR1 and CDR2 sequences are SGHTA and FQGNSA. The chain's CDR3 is CASSPQTSSRGPDTQYF. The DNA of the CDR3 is TGTGCCAGCAGCCCCCAAACCTCTAGCAGAGGCCCAGATACGCAGTATTTT.

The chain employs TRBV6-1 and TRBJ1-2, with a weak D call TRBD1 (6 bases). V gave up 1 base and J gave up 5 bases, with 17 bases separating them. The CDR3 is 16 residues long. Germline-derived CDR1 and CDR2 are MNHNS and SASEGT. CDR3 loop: CASSEGLGHGYYGYTF. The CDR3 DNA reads TGTGCCAGCAGTGAAGGATTGGGACACGGATATTATGGCTACACCTTC.

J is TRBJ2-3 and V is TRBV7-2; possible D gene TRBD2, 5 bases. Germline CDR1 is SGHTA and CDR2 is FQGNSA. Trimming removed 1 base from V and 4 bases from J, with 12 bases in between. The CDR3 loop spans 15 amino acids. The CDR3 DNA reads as TGTGCCAGCAGCTTAGTATATCGGGGTGCAGATACGCAGTATTTT. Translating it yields CASSLVYRGADTQYF. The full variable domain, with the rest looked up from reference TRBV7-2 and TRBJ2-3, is GAGVSQSPSNKVTEKGKDVELRCDPISGHTALYWYRQSLGQGLEFLIYFQGNSAPDKSGLPSDRFSAERTGGSVSTLTIQRTQQEDSAVYLCASSLVYRGADTQYFGPGTRLTVL.

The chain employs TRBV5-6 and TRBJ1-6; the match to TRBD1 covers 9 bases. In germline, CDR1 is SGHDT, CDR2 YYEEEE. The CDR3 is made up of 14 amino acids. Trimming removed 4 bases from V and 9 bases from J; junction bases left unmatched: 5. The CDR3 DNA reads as TGTGCCAGCAGCGGACAGGGGTTGGGTTCACCCCTCCACTTT. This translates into CASSGQGLGSPLHF.